Below are 9 T cell receptor beta chains sequenced from a single sample in a study of graft-versus-host responses after intestinal transplantation. Method: immunoSEQ multiplex PCR; TCRdb's copy keeps in-frame clones and lacks some. The sample carries approximately 10,000 clones, over 90% recorded once. This sample comprised PBMCs, obtained almost 70 days after transplant. These receptors came from a human patient who received an intestinal transplant, so some T cells may come from the graft donor.

V is TRBV7-8 and J is TRBJ1-5; no clear D gene. V was shortened by 5 bases and J by 3 bases, with 17 bases between the two germline ends. The CDR3 runs 16 residues. Looked up from germline, CDR1 is SGHVS and CDR2 is FQNEAQ. CDR3 region: CASSPRPTSYNQPQHF. CDR3 sequence (DNA): TGTGCCAGCAGCCCCCGACCAACTAGTTACAATCAGCCCCAGCATTTT.

This clone showed up just once. The rearrangement links TRBV10-3 to TRBJ1-1; D perhaps matches TRBD1 (5 bases). The CDR3 is 13 amino acids. The germline V and J ends were trimmed by 3 bases and 4 bases, with 9 bases remaining between them. CDR1 is ENHRY, CDR2 SYGVKD, per germline. The chain's CDR3 is CAISEGVGTEAFF. The CDR3 nucleotides read TGTGCCATCAGTGAAGGGGTAGGCACTGAAGCTTTCTTT.

This clone was counted once. This chain links TRBV28 with TRBJ2-1, with TRBD2 identical over 7 bases. This CDR3 contains 16 residues. From germline, CDR1 is MDHEN and CDR2 SYDVKM. V lost 5 bases, J lost 10 bases, and 17 bases stayed unmatched. DNA for the CDR3: TGTGCCAGCAGTCCCTTAAGCGGGATCTCCAGATTGGAGCAGTTCTTC. Amino acid sequence: CASSPLSGISRLEQFF. Using reference TRBV28 and TRBJ2-1 for the parts outside the CDR3, the full variable domain is DVKVTQSSRYLVKRTGEKVFLECVQDMDHENMFWYRQDPGLGLRLIYFSYDVKMKEKGDIPEGYSVSREKKERFSLILESASTNQTSMYLCASSPLSGISRLEQFFGPGTRLTVL.

This rearrangement joins TRBV27 to TRBJ2-7; TRBD2 aligns across 8 bases. Germline CDR1 reads MNHEY; CDR2 reads SMNVEV (reference sequence). The V segment lost 7 bases and the J segment 5 bases; nucleotides outside the gene matches: 13. The CDR3 contains 15 residues. The CDR3: CASTPGAGEGDEQYF. Written as DNA, the CDR3 is TGTGCCAGCACCCCGGGAGCGGGAGAAGGGGACGAGCAGTACTTC.

The rearrangement joins TRBV27 to TRBJ2-7; TRBD2 might be the D (7 bases). This CDR3 comprises 15 residues. The germline CDR1 and CDR2 sequences are MNHEY and SMNVEV (reference sequence). The V and J ends lost 6 bases and 2 bases respectively, with 17 bases between them. CDR3 residues: CASSPRLGGPYEQYF. For the CDR3, the DNA is TGTGCCAGCAGCCCGAGGTTGGGGGGGCCCTACGAGCAGTACTTC.

J is TRBJ2-6 and V is TRBV18; 7 bases match TRBD1. Germline lookup yields CDR1 KGHSH and CDR2 LQKENI. J lost 0 bases, V lost 8 bases, and 4 bases had no gene match. The CDR3 runs 15 residues. The CDR3 loop is CASPGDSSGANVLTF. The CDR3 nucleotides are TGTGCCAGCCCCGGGGACAGCTCTGGGGCCAACGTCCTGACTTTC.

The rearrangement joins TRBV9 to TRBJ1-1; no clear D gene. Trimming cost V 0 bases and J 0 bases, with 6 bases left between them. Germline lookup yields CDR1 SGDLS and CDR2 YYNGEE. CDR3 size: 14 residues. CDR3 DNA sequence: TGTGCCAGCAGCGTAGTAGGGTTGAACACTGAAGCTTTCTTT. Its translation: CASSVVGLNTEAFF.

V gene TRBV7-6 combines with J gene TRBJ2-1, with D maybe TRBD1 (6 bases). The length of the CDR3 is 14 residues. V was clipped by 5 bases and J by 7 bases, with 15 bases between them. Germline CDR1 is SGHVS and CDR2 is FNYEAQ. In DNA form, the CDR3 reads TGTGCCAGCAGCCCCCAGAACAGGGCGAATGAGCAGTTCTTC. Its translation: CASSPQNRANEQFF.

This clone was detected a few times. This chain connects TRBV7-3 to TRBJ2-3; D is unclear. The CDR3 spans 13 residues. Trimming took off 1 base at V and 2 bases at J, with 4 bases between the two ends. CDR1 is SGHTA and CDR2 is FQGTGA in the germline V gene. The CDR3 bases are TGTGCCAGCAGCTTAATCACCACAGATACGCAGTATTTT. Amino acids: CASSLITTDTQYF.